Presented here are 16 T cell receptor beta chains from one specimen sequenced in a study of blood T cell repertoires in COVID-19. The protocol was immunoSEQ multiplex PCR, while the TCRdb copy is restricted to in-frame clones and leaves out a portion. The repertoire has roughly 500,000 clones, 80% to 90% of them found once; the top ten carry roughly 3.2%. The sequencing sample was made of peripheral blood. The receptors were gathered from a human donor in a cohort sampled during active COVID-19.

This chain joins TRBV20-1 and TRBJ2-7; weak D call: TRBD1 (7 bases). CDR3 size: 14 residues. V gave up 3 bases and J gave up 6 bases, with 18 bases separating them. Germline V gene sequence: CDR1 DFQATT, CDR2 SNEGSKA (reference sequence). DNA of the CDR3: TGCAGTGCTAGTGCCCCAGGGGGGTTTGGCGAGCAGTACTTC. Translated, it gives CSASAPGGFGEQYF.

The rearrangement links TRBV24-1 to TRBJ2-1; tentatively, D is TRBD1 (7 bases). The V end lost 10 bases, the J end lost 10 bases, and 19 bases lay between the germline ends. Germline CDR1 reads KGHDR; CDR2 reads SFDVKD. The CDR3 spans 13 residues. The CDR3, as DNA: TGTGCCACGCGGGGACAGCCCAGTGGCGAGCAGTTCTTC. It yields the protein CATRGQPSGEQFF.

The V call is TRBV30, the J call TRBJ1-2; TRBD1 matches 8 bases. Germline CDR1 reads GTSNPN; CDR2 reads SVGIG (reference sequence). V gave up 0 bases and J gave up 3 bases; unmatched junction bases: 9. The CDR3 sequence is 16 residues long. CDR3 sequence (DNA): TGTGCCTGGAGTGTAACAGGGGGAATCGTATACTATGGCTACACCTTC. Protein product: CAWSVTGGIVYYGYTF.

The chain has TRBV27 and TRBJ2-2, with unresolved D. V shed 5 bases and J shed 5 bases, with 18 bases lying between them. The germline V gene has CDR1 MNHEY and CDR2 SMNVEV (reference sequence). This CDR3 is 16 amino acids long. For the CDR3, the DNA is TGTGCCAGCAGTCTCAACCACGCACTCCCAACCGGGGAGCTGTTTTTT. It translates to CASSLNHALPTGELFF.

The rearrangement uses TRBV10-1 and TRBJ2-1; 7 bases fit TRBD2. J gave up 3 bases and V 11 bases, and 7 bases lay outside the gene matches. The CDR3 runs 13 residues. In germline, CDR1 is WNHNN, CDR2 SYGVQD (reference sequence). The CDR3 nucleotides read TGCGCCTCCGGAGCTAGCGGCTACAATGAGCAGTTCTTC. This gives the protein CASGASGYNEQFF.

In its sample, this clone was seen once. The chain recombines TRBV9 with TRBJ2-1, with 12 bases matching TRBD2. After removal of 3 bases from V and 3 bases from J, the junction contained 4 bases not matched to a gene. This CDR3 is built from 16 residues. Germline V lookup: CDR1 SGDLS, CDR2 YYNGEE. CDR3 nucleotides: TGTGCCAGCAGCGCTAGCGGGAGGGCCGGCTACAATGAGCAGTTCTTC. Translation gives CASSASGRAGYNEQFF.

The chain combines TRBV30 with TRBJ1-6; TRBD1 agrees at 9 bases. The CDR3 runs to 15 residues. Germline trimming cut 7 bases from V and 8 bases from J; bases unmatched to any gene: 12. From germline, CDR1 is GTSNPN and CDR2 SVGIG (reference sequence). The CDR3 sequence: CALSTTWDRDSPLHF. In DNA, the CDR3 is TGTGCCTTATCCACCACTTGGGACAGGGATTCACCCCTCCACTTT.

The genes are TRBV6-5 and TRBJ2-1; D is unclear. V lost 2 bases and J 0 bases, leaving 11 bases between the germline ends. Germline V CDR1 and CDR2: MNHEY, SVGAGI. This CDR3 contains 16 residues. DNA of the CDR3: TGTGCCAGCAGTTACCGCAGCACGGGCTCCTACAATGAGCAGTTCTTC. This gives the protein CASSYRSTGSYNEQFF.

V usage is TRBV12-3 or TRBV12-4 and J usage is TRBJ2-7, with a weak D call TRBD1 (5 bases). The CDR3 consists of 11 residues. V was trimmed by 8 bases and J by 6 bases, leaving 11 bases between them. The CDR3 DNA sequence: TGTGCCAGCCAGAAGGGGCTCGAGCAGTACTTC. Protein: CASQKGLEQYF.

The CDR3 region is CASSLILAPNTGELFF. CDR3 coding DNA: TGTGCCAGCAGCTTGATACTAGCGCCGAACACCGGGGAGCTGTTTTTT. The rearrangement uses TRBV7-6 and TRBJ2-2; 7 positions agree with TRBD2. Germline CDR1 and CDR2: SGHVS and FNYEAQ. J lost 0 bases, V lost 3 bases, and 4 bases had no gene match. The CDR3 sequence is 16 residues long.

The rearrangement joins TRBV10-3 to TRBJ2-5, with 9 bases fitting TRBD2. Germline lookup yields CDR1 ENHRY and CDR2 SYGVKD. V gave up 9 bases and J gave up 2 bases; unmatched junction bases: 1. The CDR3 is made up of 12 amino acids. DNA of the CDR3: TGTGCCATTAGCGGGAGACAAGAGACCCAGTACTTC. This translates into CAISGRQETQYF.

This chain uses TRBV19 with TRBJ2-5, with 15 bases aligning to TRBD2. With 3 bases clipped from V and 2 bases from J, the junction kept 1 base outside the gene matches. This CDR3 contains 16 residues. From germline, CDR1 is LNHDA and CDR2 SQIVND (reference sequence). CDR3 DNA: TGTGCCAGTAGTATGGGACTAGCGGGAGGACAAGAGACCCAGTACTTC. Its protein product is CASSMGLAGGQETQYF. Supplemented by reference TRBV19 and TRBJ2-5, the full variable domain reads DGGITQSPKYLFRKEGQNVTLSCEQNLNHDAMYWYRQDPGQGLRLIYYSQIVNDFQKGDIAEGYSVSREKKESFPLTVTSAQKNPTAFYLCASSMGLAGGQETQYFGPGTRLLVL.

The rearrangement links TRBV18 to TRBJ1-5, with 9 bases fitting TRBD1. This CDR3 is 14 amino acids long. Trimming cost V 4 bases and J 8 bases; bases outside gene matches: 6. Germline V gene lookup returns CDR1 KGHSH and CDR2 LQKENI. This CDR3 is CASSQHRGQEPQHF. CDR3 sequence (DNA): TGTGCCAGCTCACAACACAGGGGGCAGGAGCCCCAGCATTTT.

Of note for this clone: In the same sample, other DNA sequences code for this CDR3. The chain employs TRBV4-2 and TRBJ2-1; 11 bases are a match to TRBD2. This CDR3 spans 18 amino acids. V gave up 0 bases and J gave up 7 bases; unmatched junction bases: 11. Germline V gene lookup returns CDR1 LGHNA and CDR2 YNFKEQ. CDR3 DNA sequence: TGTGCCAGCAGCCAAGATAAAGGACTAGCGGGCAGGGGTAATGAGCAGTTCTTC. It translates to CASSQDKGLAGRGNEQFF.

This clone was counted a single time. The rearrangement links TRBV19 to TRBJ2-6; D is unclear. The CDR3 runs to 15 residues. Per the germline V gene, CDR1 is LNHDA and CDR2 is SQIVND (reference sequence). Trimming removed 7 bases at V and 0 bases at J, with 10 bases between. The CDR3 here is CASTYSVSGANVLTF. The CDR3 DNA follows: TGTGCCAGTACCTACTCGGTCTCTGGGGCCAACGTCCTGACTTTC.

This rearrangement joins TRBV7-2 to TRBJ1-3; D may be TRBD1 (5 bases). Germline CDR1 SGHTA, CDR2 FQGNSA. CDR3 length equals 17 residues. Trimming removed 5 bases from V and 3 bases from J, with 20 bases in between. CDR3 DNA sequence: TGTGCCAGCAGCCCCACCCCCGGGACTCTTCTTGGAAACACCATATATTTT. This gives the protein CASSPTPGTLLGNTIYF.